This TCR beta chain was documented in a study of T-cell memory formation after mild COVID-19. Study-level information: TCR clusters mostly belonged to single donors. Study results and limitations: Most CD4+ clones that shrank were in CM and EM, while CD8+ ones turned up in EMRA. There was a balanced CD4/CD8 profile in clones contracting day 15 to 85, and later expanders leaned CD4+. Some clones that responded turned up in pre-infection memory, which suggests that cross-reactive memory joined in.

V was shortened by 1 base and J by 6 bases, with 18 bases between the two germline ends. The CDR3 runs 16 residues. Germline values: CDR1 KGHSH, CDR2 LQKENI. On this clonotype itself: Antigen: not known.

TCRdb used MiXCR to reprocess the 5' RACE reads, holding one entry per CDR3 protein. The table records approximately 290,000 distinct CDR3 sequences, just under 20% of them present only once. V usage is TRBV18 and J usage is TRBJ2-5, with D perhaps TRBD1 or TRBD2 (6 bases each). This sequence was found in a man between 18 and 35 years old who had mild COVID-19 (a few samples of this study predate the infection). Cell type and time point are not known. Sequenced: PBMCs or a T cell subset sorted from them (not recorded which). The CDR3 protein is CASSPQGGPQDKTQYF. CDR3 coding DNA: TGTGCCAGCTCACCACAGGGGGGACCACAAGATAAGACCCAGTACTTC.